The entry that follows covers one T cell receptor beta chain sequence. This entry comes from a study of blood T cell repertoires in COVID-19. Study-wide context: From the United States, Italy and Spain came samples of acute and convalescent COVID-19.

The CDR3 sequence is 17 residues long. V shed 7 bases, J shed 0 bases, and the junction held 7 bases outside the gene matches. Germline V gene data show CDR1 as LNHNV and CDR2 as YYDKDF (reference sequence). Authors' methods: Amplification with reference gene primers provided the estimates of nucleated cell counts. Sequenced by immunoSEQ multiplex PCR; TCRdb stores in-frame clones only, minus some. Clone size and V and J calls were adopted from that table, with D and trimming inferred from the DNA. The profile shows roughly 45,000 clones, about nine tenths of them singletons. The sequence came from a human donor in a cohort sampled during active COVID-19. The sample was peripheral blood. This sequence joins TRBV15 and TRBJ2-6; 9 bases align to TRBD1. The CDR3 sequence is CATIPGTGISGANVLTF. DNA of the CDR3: TGTGCCACCATCCCCGGGACAGGGATCTCTGGGGCCAACGTCCTGACTTTC.